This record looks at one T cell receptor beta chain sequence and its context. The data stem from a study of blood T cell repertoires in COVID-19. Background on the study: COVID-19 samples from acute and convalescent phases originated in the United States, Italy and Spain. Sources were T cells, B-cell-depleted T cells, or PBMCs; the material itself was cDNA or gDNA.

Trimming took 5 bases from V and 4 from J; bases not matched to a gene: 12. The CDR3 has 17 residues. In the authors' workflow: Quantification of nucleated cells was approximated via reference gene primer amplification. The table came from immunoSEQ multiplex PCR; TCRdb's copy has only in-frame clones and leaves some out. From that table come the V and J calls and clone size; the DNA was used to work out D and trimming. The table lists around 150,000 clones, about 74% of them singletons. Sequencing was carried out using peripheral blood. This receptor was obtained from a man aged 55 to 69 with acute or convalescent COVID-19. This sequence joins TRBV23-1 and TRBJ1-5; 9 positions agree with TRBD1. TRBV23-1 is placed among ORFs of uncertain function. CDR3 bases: TGCGCCAGCAGTAGCTCCGGTCCGGGACAGGGTAATCAGCCCCAGCATTTT. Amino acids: CASSSSGPGQGNQPQHF.